Included here is one T cell receptor (beta chain) sequence, with context. Using immunoSEQ multiplex PCR, the repertoire was profiled, and TCRdb retains in-frame clones only, with some absent. The sample holds approximately 38,000 clones, less than 95% seen once. The data were obtained in a study of T cell changes during pregnancy in multiple sclerosis. This receptor was taken from a female donor with multiple sclerosis, enrolled in a pregnancy study. Source: peripheral blood, taken in the third trimester of pregnancy.

CDR3 region: CASRRQGAQGYTF. CDR3 in DNA: TGTGCCAGCAGAAGACAGGGGGCGCAGGGCTACACCTTC. The chain joins TRBV6-5 to TRBJ1-2; 10 nucleotides match TRBD1. The germline gives CDR1 MNHEY, CDR2 SVGAGI. Trimming removed 6 bases from V and 8 bases from J; junction bases left unmatched: 6. This CDR3 contains 13 residues.